This paragraph covers one TCR beta chain sequence. The antigen remains unidentified. This sample is part of a study of shared clonotypes between healthy human individuals. Whole-study findings and limits: It was expected that sequencing depth would affect clonotype sharing among donors.

The assay was immunoSEQ multiplex PCR, and TCRdb's table has in-frame clones only and misses some. The table has roughly 2.2 million clones, 85% to 95% seen once. The sample comprised naive CD4+ T cells from PBMCs. Sample subset: CD45RA+ positively selected. The TCR comes from a man aged 18 to 30 in good health. Some clones in this sample may be carry-over from other donors' samples.

The CDR3 DNA reads as TGCGCCAGCGCTGGGGACGGCTCCTACGAGCAGTACTTC. Its translation: CASAGDGSYEQYF. This chain uses TRBV5-1 with TRBJ2-7; either TRBD1 or TRBD2 may supply D (5 bases each). The CDR3 sequence is 13 residues long. Germline V gene sequence: CDR1 SGHRS, CDR2 YFSETQ. Trimming removed 7 bases at V and 0 bases at J, with 11 bases between.